This passage covers 9 T cell receptor beta chains from one sample sequenced in a study of T-cell reconstitution after alpha-beta-depleted transplantation in children. This sample's TCRbeta library carried unique molecular identifier barcodes. TCRdb passed the PCR reads through MiXCR, listing each CDR3 protein once. The table shows 440,000 or so distinct CDR3 sequences, with about a tenth occurring only once. This sample comprised PBMCs from the stem cell graft donor, obtained from the stem cell graft. These receptors came from a human donor who donated a stem cell graft to a child with acute myeloid leukemia.

The CDR3 spells CSVGTANTGELFF. CDR3 DNA: TGCAGCGTCGGGACGGCGAACACCGGGGAGCTGTTTTTT. The rearrangement joins TRBV29-1 to TRBJ2-2; D assignment may be TRBD1 or TRBD2 (5 bases each). This CDR3 contains 13 residues. The V end was cut by 6 bases, the J end by 0 bases, with 8 bases between. The germline V gene encodes CDR1 SQVTM and CDR2 ANQGSEA.

The V gene is TRBV10-2, the J gene TRBJ2-3; no clear D. V lost 7 bases and J lost 2, with 10 bases in between. The CDR3 loop spans 13 amino acids. Per germline, CDR1 WSHSY and CDR2 SAAADI. CDR3 nucleotides: TGCGCCAGCACAAATGTCTACACAGATACGCAGTATTTT. Protein sequence: CASTNVYTDTQYF.

The table lists this clonotype with a few counts. The chain is built from TRBV27 and TRBJ1-2, with 9 bases aligning to TRBD1. Germline-derived CDR1 and CDR2 are MNHEY and SMNVEV (reference sequence). This CDR3 contains 17 residues. V was clipped by 4 bases and J by 5 bases; unmatched bases: 14. Written as DNA, the CDR3 is TGTGCCAGCAGTTCCATCCGTCGGGGACAGGGTGTATATGGCTACACCTTC. It translates to CASSSIRRGQGVYGYTF.

This clonotype was counted ten times or more. This chain uses TRBV12-3 or TRBV12-4 with TRBJ2-2, with 7 positions matching TRBD2. CDR3 size: 15 residues. V shed 5 bases, J shed 0 bases, and the junction held 3 bases outside the gene matches. The CDR3 here is CASSPSGPNTGELFF. As DNA, the CDR3 is TGTGCCAGCAGTCCTAGCGGCCCGAACACCGGGGAGCTGTTTTTT.

The chain has TRBV21-1 and TRBJ1-1; the D call TRBD1 from the table was never checked on the DNA. TRBV21-1 represents a pseudogene. The length of the CDR3 is 15 residues. In DNA, the CDR3 is TGTGCCAGCAGCATGGGGGGTGAGAATAACACTGAAGCTTTCTTT. As protein: CASSMGGENNTEAFF.

About this clonotype itself: The junction and the germline gene differ at one end; a read error may be behind it. The V and J genes are TRBV12-3 or TRBV12-4 and TRBJ2-7; the match to TRBD1 covers 10 bases. This CDR3 comprises 14 residues. The CDR3 reads CASSLSHGTGVLSF. CDR3 sequence (DNA): TGTGCCAGCAGTTTATCACACGGGACAGGGGTCCTCAGCTTC.

In this sample, this clonotype turned up many times. The V and J genes are TRBV29-1 and TRBJ2-1; tentatively, D is TRBD2 (6 bases). The germline CDR1 and CDR2 sequences are SQVTM and ANQGSEA. V was shortened by 5 bases and J by 0 bases, with 11 bases between the two germline ends. The CDR3 loop spans 14 amino acids. In DNA, the CDR3 is TGCAGCGTTCTGGGACTGAGCTCCTACAATGAGCAGTTCTTC. Residues: CSVLGLSSYNEQFF.

This clonotype was recorded a few times. J is TRBJ2-1 and V is TRBV5-1; 9 nucleotides align to TRBD1. CDR1 is SGHRS and CDR2 is YFSETQ in the germline V gene. V shed 0 bases and J 10 bases; nucleotides not matched to a gene: 5. This CDR3 has 14 residues. The CDR3, as DNA: TGCGCCAGCAGCTTGGCGCTAGGGACAGGGGAGCAGTTCTTC. Its protein is CASSLALGTGEQFF.

This clonotype was counted ten times or more. V and J are TRBV12-3 or TRBV12-4 and TRBJ1-1; possibly TRBD1 for D (5 bases). The V gene lost 3 bases and the J gene lost 1 base, with 9 bases spanning the gap. This CDR3 region has 14 residues. The CDR3 nucleotides read TGTGCCAGCAGTTTCCAGGGAGGGAACACTGAAGCTTTCTTT. Its protein is CASSFQGGNTEAFF.